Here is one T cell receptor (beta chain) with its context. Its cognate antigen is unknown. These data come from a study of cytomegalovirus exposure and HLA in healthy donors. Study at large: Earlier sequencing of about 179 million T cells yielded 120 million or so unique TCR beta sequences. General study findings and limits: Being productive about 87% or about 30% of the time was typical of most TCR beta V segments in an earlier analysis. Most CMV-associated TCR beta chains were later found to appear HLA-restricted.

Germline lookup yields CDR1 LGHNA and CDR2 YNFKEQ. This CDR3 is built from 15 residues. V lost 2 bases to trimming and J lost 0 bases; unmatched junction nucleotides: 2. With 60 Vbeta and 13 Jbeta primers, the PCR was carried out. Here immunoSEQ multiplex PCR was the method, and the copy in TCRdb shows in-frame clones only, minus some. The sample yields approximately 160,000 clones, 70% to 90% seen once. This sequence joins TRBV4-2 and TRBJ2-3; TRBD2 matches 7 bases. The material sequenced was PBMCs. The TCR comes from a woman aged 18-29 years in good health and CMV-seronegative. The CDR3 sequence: CASSQLADSTDTQYF. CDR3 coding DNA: TGTGCCAGCAGCCAACTAGCGGATAGCACAGATACGCAGTATTTT.